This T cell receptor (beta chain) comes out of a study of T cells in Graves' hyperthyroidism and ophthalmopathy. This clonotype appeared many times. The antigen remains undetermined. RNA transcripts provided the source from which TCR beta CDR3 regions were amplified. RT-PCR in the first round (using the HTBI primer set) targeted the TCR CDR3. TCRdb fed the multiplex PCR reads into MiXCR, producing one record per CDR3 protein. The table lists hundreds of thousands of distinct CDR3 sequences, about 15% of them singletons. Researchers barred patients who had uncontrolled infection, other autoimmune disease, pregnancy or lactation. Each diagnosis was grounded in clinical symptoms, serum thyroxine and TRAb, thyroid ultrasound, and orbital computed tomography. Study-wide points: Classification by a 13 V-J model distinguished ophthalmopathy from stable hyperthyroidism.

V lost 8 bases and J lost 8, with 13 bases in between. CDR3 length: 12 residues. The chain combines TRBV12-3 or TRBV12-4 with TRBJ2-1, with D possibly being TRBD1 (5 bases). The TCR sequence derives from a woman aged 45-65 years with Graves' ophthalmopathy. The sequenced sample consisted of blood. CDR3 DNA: TGTGCCAGCCCAGGGTCTGGGGATGAGCAGTTCTTC. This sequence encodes CASPGSGDEQFF.